This TCR beta chain was profiled in a study of Ad26.COV2.S vaccination and SARS-CoV-2 variants (dated by TCRdb to the early 2020s). With regard to the full study: Vaccine-arm donors were drawn from COV1001, a multicentre, randomized, double-blind, placebo-controlled phase I-IIa trial of Ad26.COV2.S in healthy adults. Investigators did not know the trial group allocation while performing experiments and assessing outcomes. Dosing of Ad26.COV2.S was intramuscular, at either 5x10^10 or 1x10^11 viral particles, delivered as one shot or as two shots spaced 56 days apart. The TCR-sequenced set comprised around 30 samples: some 19 Ad26.COV2.S vaccine recipients, 5 placebo recipients and 8 SARS-CoV-2 convalescent individuals. Trial participants were randomized into five groups of five, in which low-dose or high-dose Ad26.COV2.S was given once or twice, or placebo was given on both occasions. TCRbeta repertoire sequencing was used to assess the specificity and breadth of SARS-CoV-2-reactive T cell receptors after Ad26.COV2.S vaccination.

Overall results and qualifications from the work: After vaccination, substantial breadth of spike-specific CD8+ and CD4+ T cell responses was reported. The authors noted that total T cell responses may have been underestimated by the TCR breadth and depth analyses. Ad26.COV2.S recipients had higher spike-specific TCR breadth than placebo recipients (P = 0.0014). The study was not powered to compare responses between vaccine doses or regimens. Comparable non-spike TCR breadth was observed between vaccine and placebo recipients, consistent with only spike being contained in the vaccine.

Looking up the germline V gene (reference sequence) yields CDR1 SEHNR and CDR2 FQNEAQ. Including the terminal cysteine and phenylalanine, the CDR3 comprises 14 residues. Only the CDR3 DNA stays, 42 bases, in frame from base 1. The junction carries 9 bases between V and J, which are trimmed by 3 bases and 1 base respectively. In regard to this clone: No cognate antigen has been identified for it. Base qualities are missing; no much larger clone stands one base away.

The immunoSEQ Assay was used to sequence TCRbeta CDR3 regions. After extraction, genomic DNA underwent amplification by bias-controlled multiplex PCR, followed by high-throughput sequencing. Turning to the authors' computational methods: To quantify the absolute abundance of every unique TCRbeta CDR3 region, sequences were collapsed and filtered. T cell fraction was estimated by normalizing TCRbeta template counts to usable DNA, which was measured by amplifying reference genes present in all nucleated cells. Repertoire TCRs were annotated as SARS-CoV-2-specific when V gene, CDR3 amino acid sequence and J gene were exactly matched to a known reactive TCR set. The reference SARS-CoV-2 TCR set came from MIRA and was filtered for enrichment in COVID-19-positive ImmuneCODE repertoires, removing public or cross-reactive TCRs. Using the MIRA antigens, annotated TCRs were further analysed by specific ORF or by position within an ORF. Breadth was defined as annotated unique rearrangements over total unique productive rearrangements; depth was the summed frequency of those rearrangements. Group comparisons of TCR breadth used two-sided Wilcoxon rank-sum tests. In its TCRdb copy, this immuneACCESS table keeps in-frame sequences only and misses some clones. Where compared with another copy, unresolved V genes explain less than half of these, and the others have no known cause. That table is the source of V, J and clone size, and D and trimming were worked out from the DNA. The sample yields about 410,000 clones; 75% to 90% were counted once. Jointly, the top ten make up 3.5% of the sample.

The sample's treatment or condition, from its label and the paper: 15 to 20 received Ad26.COV2.S at low or high dose, single or two shots; 5 received placebo; per-sample allocation not given. Repertoires of vaccine and placebo recipients were sequenced from samples collected on day 63 after the first injection. In Cohort 1b, roughly 25 adults aged 18-55 years were enrolled at a single site in Boston, USA, between 29 July and 7 August 2020. As a vaccine, Ad26.COV2.S was a replication-incompetent adenovirus type 26 vector that expressed a prefusion-stabilized SARS-CoV-2 spike protein derived from the original Wuhan strain.

The rearrangement joined TRBV7-9 to TRBJ2-5; the D gene cannot be resolved beyond TRBD1 or TRBD2, each matching 6 bases. The sample consisted of peripheral blood, taken in a trial of Ad26.COV2.S vaccine versus placebo. The sequence derives from a person aged 18-65 years who received the Ad26.COV2.S COVID-19 vaccine or a placebo. The CDR3 corresponds to CASSLGGPQETQYF. The sequence in DNA is TGTGCCAGCAGCTTGGGGGGCCCCCAAGAGACCCAGTACTTC. The CDR3 plus the reference TRBV7-9 and TRBJ2-5 genes for the other parts give the full variable domain: DTGVSQNPRHKITKRGQNVTFRCDPISEHNRLYWYRQTLGQGPEFLTYFQNEAQLEKSRLLSDRFSAERPKGSFSTLEIQRTEQGDSAMYLCASSLGGPQETQYFGPGTRLLVL.